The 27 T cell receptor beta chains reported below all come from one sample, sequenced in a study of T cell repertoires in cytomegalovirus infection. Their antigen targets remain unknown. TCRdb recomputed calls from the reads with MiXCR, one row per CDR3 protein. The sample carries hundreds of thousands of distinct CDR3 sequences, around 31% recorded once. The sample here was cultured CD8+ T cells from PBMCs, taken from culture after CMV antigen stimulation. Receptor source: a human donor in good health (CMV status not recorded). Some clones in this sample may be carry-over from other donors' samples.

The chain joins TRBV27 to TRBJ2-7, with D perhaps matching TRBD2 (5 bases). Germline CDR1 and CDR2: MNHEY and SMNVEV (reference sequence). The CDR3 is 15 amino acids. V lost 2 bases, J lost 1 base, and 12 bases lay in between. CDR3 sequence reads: CASSLGLRGSYEQYF. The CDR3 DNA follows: TGTGCCAGCAGTTTAGGGCTTCGGGGATCCTACGAGCAGTACTTC.

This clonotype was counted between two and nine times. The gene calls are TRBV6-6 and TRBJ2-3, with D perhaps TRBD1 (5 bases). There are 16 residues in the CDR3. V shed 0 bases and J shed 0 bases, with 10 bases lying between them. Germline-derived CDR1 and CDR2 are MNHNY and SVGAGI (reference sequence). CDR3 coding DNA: TGTGCCAGCAGTTACTCAGGGGCTACTAGCACAGATACGCAGTATTTT. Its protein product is CASSYSGATSTDTQYF.

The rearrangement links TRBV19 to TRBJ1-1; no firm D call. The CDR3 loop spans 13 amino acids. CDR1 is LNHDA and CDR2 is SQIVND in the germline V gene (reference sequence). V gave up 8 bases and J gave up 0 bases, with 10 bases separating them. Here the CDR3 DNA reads TGTGCCAGTCAACATAGGATGAACACTGAAGCTTTCTTT. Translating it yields CASQHRMNTEAFF.

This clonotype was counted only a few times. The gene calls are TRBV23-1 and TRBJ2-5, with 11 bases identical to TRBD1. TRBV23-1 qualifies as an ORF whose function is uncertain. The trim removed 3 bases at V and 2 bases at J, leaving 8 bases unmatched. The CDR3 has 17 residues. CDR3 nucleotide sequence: TGCGCCAGCAGTCACCCACCACGGGACAGGGGGCAAGAGACCCAGTACTTC. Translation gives CASSHPPRDRGQETQYF.

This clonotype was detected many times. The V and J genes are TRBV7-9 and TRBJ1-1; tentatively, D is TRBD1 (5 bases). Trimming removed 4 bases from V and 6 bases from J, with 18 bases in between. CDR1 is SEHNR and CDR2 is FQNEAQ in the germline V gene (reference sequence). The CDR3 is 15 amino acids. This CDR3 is CASSSPGRARPEAFF. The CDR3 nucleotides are TGTGCCAGCAGCTCTCCGGGACGGGCGAGACCTGAAGCTTTCTTT.

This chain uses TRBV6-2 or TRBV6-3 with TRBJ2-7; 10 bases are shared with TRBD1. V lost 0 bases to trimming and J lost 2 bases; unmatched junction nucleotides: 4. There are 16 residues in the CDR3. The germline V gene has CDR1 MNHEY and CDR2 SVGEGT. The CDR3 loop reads CASSYSKDRGAYEQYV. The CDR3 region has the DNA TGTGCCAGCAGTTACTCGAAGGACAGGGGGGCCTACGAGCAGTACGTC.

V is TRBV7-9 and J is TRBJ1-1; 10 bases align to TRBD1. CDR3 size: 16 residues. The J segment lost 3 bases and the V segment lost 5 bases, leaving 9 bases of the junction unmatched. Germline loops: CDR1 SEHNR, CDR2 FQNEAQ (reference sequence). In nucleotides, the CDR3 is TGTGCCAGCAGCCCAGAGGGACAGGGGTTGGACACTGAAGCTTTCTTT. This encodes CASSPEGQGLDTEAFF. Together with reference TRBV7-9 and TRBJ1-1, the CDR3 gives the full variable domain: DTGVSQNPRHKITKRGQNVTFRCDPISEHNRLYWYRQTLGQGPEFLTYFQNEAQLEKSRLLSDRFSAERPKGSFSTLEIQRTEQGDSAMYLCASSPEGQGLDTEAFFGQGTRLTVV.

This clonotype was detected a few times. CDR3: CASSQGDGTYNEQFF. The CDR3 bases are TGTGCCAGCAGCCAAGGGGACGGGACCTACAATGAGCAGTTCTTC. This chain links TRBV14 with TRBJ2-1; either TRBD1 or TRBD2 may supply D (5 bases each). Trimming cost V 1 base and J 2 bases, with 9 bases left between them. This CDR3 contains 15 residues. Germline V gene lookup returns CDR1 SGHDN and CDR2 FVKESK.

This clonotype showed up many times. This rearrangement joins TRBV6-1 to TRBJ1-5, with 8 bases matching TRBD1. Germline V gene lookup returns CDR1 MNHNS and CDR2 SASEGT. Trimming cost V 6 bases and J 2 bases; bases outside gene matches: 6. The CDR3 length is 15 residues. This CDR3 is CASSPDRVGNQPQHF. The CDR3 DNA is TGTGCCAGCAGCCCGGACAGGGTAGGCAATCAGCCCCAGCATTTT.

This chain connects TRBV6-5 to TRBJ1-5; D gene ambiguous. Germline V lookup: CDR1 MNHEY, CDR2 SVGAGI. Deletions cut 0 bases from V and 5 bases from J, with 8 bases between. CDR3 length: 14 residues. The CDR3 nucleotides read TGTGCCAGCAGTTACTCGCCGGCAGATCAGCCCCAGCATTTT. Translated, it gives CASSYSPADQPQHF.

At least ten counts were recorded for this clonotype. The CDR3 protein is CASSWTYNEQFF. As DNA, the CDR3 is TGTGCCAGCAGCTGGACTTACAATGAGCAGTTCTTC. The rearrangement joins TRBV7-2 to TRBJ2-1; possible D gene TRBD2, 5 bases. Trimming removed 4 bases from V and 4 bases from J, with 5 bases in between. The CDR3 runs 12 residues. Germline CDR1 is SGHTA and CDR2 is FQGNSA.

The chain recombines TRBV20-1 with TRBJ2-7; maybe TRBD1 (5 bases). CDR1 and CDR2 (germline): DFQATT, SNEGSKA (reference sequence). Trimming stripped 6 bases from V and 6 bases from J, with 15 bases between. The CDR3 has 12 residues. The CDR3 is CSAPGPRGEQYF. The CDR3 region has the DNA TGCAGTGCGCCCGGGCCTAGGGGCGAGCAGTACTTC.

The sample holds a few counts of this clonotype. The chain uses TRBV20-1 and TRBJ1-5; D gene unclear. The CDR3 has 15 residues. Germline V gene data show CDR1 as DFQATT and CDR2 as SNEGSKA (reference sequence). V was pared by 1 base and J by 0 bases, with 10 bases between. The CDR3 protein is CSARGELYSNQPQHF. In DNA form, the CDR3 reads TGCAGTGCTAGAGGGGAGCTATATAGCAATCAGCCCCAGCATTTT.

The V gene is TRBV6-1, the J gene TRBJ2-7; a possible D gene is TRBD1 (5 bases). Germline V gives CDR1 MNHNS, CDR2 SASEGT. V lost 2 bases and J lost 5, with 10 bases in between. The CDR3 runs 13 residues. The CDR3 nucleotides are TGTGCCAGCAGTGAAAAAGGGGTGAACGAGCAGTACGTC. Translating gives CASSEKGVNEQYV.

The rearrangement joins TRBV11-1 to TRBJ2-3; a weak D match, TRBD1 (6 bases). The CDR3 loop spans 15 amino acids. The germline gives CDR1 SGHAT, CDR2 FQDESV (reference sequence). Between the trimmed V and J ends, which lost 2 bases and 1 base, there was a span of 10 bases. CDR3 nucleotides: TGTGCCAGCAGCTTACTCAGACAGGGCACAGATACGCAGTATTTT. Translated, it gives CASSLLRQGTDTQYF.

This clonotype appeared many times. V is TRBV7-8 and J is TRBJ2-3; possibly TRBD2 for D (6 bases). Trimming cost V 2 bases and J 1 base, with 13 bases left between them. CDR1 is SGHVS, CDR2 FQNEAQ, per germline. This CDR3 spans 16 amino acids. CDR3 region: CASSLRASERTDTQYF. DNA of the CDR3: TGTGCCAGCAGCTTACGCGCTAGCGAACGCACAGATACGCAGTATTTT.

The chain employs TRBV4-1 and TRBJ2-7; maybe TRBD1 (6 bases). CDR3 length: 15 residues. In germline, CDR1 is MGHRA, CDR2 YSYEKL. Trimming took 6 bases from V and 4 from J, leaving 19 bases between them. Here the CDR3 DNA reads TGCGCCAGCAGTCAAAGGTACGGACAGTTATACGAGCAGTACTTC. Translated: CASSQRYGQLYEQYF.

CDR3: CASSSSLPGVSSYNEQFF. The CDR3, as DNA: TGTGCCAGCAGTTCCTCCTTACCCGGGGTGAGCTCCTACAATGAGCAGTTCTTC. The chain uses TRBV6-2 or TRBV6-3 and TRBJ2-1; the D gene is possibly TRBD2 (5 bases). CDR3 length: 18 residues. The germline V and J ends were trimmed by 4 bases and 0 bases, with 19 bases remaining between them. Germline lookup yields CDR1 MNHEY and CDR2 SVGEGT.

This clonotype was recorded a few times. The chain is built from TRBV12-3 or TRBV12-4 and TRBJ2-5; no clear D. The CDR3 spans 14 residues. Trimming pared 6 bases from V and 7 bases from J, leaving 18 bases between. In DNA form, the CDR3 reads TGTGCCAGCAGCCTTGGGCGGAGCCAGTGGACCCAGTACTTC. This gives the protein CASSLGRSQWTQYF.

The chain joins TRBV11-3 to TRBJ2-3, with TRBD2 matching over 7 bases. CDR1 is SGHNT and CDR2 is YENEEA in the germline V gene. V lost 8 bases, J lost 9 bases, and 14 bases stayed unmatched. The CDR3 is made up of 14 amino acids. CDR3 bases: TGTGCCAGCGGGGAGCGGGGCGAAAGGGGCACGCAGTATTTT. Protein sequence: CASGERGERGTQYF. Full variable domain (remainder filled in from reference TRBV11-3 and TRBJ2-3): EAGVVQSPRYKIIEKKQPVAFWCNPISGHNTLYWYLQNLGQGPELLIRYENEEAVDDSQLPKDRFSAERLKGVDSTLKIQPAELGDSAVYLCASGERGERGTQYFGPGTRLTVL.

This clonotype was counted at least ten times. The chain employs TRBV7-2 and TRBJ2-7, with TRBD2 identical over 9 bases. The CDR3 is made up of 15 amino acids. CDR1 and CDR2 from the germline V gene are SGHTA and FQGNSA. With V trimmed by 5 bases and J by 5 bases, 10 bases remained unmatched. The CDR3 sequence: CASSPGTSNGDEQYF. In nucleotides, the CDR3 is TGTGCCAGCAGCCCGGGGACTAGCAATGGGGACGAGCAGTACTTC. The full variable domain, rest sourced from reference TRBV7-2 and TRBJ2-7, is GAGVSQSPSNKVTEKGKDVELRCDPISGHTALYWYRQSLGQGLEFLIYFQGNSAPDKSGLPSDRFSAERTGGSVSTLTIQRTQQEDSAVYLCASSPGTSNGDEQYFGPGTRLTVT.

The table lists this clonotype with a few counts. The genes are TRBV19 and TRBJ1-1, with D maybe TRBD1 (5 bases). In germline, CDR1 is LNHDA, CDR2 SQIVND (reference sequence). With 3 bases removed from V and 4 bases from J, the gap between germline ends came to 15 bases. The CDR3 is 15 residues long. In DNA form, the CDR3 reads TGTGCCAGTAGTATGATCCTCGGGGGAGGCACTGAAGCTTTCTTT. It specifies CASSMILGGGTEAFF.

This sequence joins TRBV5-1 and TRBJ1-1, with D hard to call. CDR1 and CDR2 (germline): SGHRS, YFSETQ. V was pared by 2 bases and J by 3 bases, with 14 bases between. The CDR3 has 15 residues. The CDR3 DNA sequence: TGCGCCAGCAGCTTCCCGACCGCTCCGGACACTGAAGCTTTCTTT. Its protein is CASSFPTAPDTEAFF.

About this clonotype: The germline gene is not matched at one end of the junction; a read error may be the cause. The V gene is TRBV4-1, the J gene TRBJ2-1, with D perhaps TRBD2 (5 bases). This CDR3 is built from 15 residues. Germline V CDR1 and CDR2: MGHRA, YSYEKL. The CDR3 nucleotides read TGCGCCAGCAGCTCCTTCGGGGAGATCTACAATGATCAGTTCTTC. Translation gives CASSSFGEIYNDQFF.

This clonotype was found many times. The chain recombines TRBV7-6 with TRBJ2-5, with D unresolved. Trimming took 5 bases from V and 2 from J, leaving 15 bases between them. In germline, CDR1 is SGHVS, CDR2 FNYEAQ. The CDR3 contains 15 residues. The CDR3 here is CASSIEPTGQETQYF. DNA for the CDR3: TGTGCCAGCAGCATCGAGCCCACCGGGCAAGAGACCCAGTACTTC. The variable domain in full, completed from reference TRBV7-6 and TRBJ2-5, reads GAGVSQSPRYKVTKRGQDVALRCDPISGHVSLYWYRQALGQGPEFLTYFNYEAQQDKSGLPNDRFSAERPEGSISTLTIQRTEQRDSAMYRCASSIEPTGQETQYFGPGTRLLVL.

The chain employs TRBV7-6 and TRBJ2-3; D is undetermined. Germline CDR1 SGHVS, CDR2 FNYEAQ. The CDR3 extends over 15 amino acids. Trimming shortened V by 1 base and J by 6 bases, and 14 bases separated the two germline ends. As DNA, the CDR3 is TGTGCCAGCAGCTTAGTTCCTCTAGGTCTCGATACGCAGTATTTT. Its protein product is CASSLVPLGLDTQYF.

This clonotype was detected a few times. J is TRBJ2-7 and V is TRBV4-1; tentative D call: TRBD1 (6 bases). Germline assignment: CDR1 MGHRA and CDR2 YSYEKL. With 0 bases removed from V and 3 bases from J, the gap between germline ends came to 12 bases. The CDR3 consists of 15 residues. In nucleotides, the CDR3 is TGCGCCAGCAGCCAAGATCGGGACACGCTCTACGAGCAGTACTTC. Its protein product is CASSQDRDTLYEQYF.